This T cell receptor beta chain was identified during a study of T cells after yellow fever vaccination. Study-level background: Preparing low-cell-number fractions relied on SMART-Seq v4 Ultra Low Input. Findings and limits, study-wide: Weaker, the secondary response had a peak occurring faster, on day 5 versus 15.

The CDR3 length is 14 residues. Germline V gene sequence: CDR1 LNHNV, CDR2 YYDKDF (reference sequence). Trimming shortened V by 5 bases and J by 2 bases, and 13 bases separated the two germline ends. To note about this clonotype: The antigen is unknown.

The authors made TCR cDNA by 5'RACE template switching, adding a universal primer site and UMIs. MiXCR, applied by TCRdb to the 5' RACE reads, yields one record per CDR3 protein. The table shows 250,000 to 350,000 distinct CDR3 sequences, with around 6.8% occurring only once. The chain recombines TRBV15 with TRBJ2-7, with D perhaps given as TRBD1 or TRBD2 (5 bases each). This sequence originates from a man aged 18 to 30 who received the YFV17D yellow fever vaccine. Material: PBMCs, obtained more than 40 days after the first yellow fever vaccination. The CDR3 DNA is TGTGCCACCAGCTCGCTGGGACGAGCCTACGAGCAGTACTTC. Amino acids: CATSSLGRAYEQYF.